One sample yielded the 32 T cell receptor beta chains listed below, sequenced in a study of blood T cell repertoires in COVID-19 (TCRdb year 2020). Receptor libraries were prepared by the immunoSEQ multiplex PCR assay. TCRdb retrieved this table from immuneACCESS and kept in-frame rearrangements only. Not all clones are present; in checked studies, unresolved V genes account for under half, and no reason is known for the remainder. Across this sample there are under 200,000 clones, with approximately 84% seen only once. About 7% of the sample is taken by the ten largest. Specimen: PBMCs or T cells enriched from blood (not recorded which). These receptors came from a woman aged 45-60 years who had recovered from COVID-19.

V usage is TRBV6-5 and J usage is TRBJ2-2; D not certain. CDR1 and CDR2 from the germline V gene are MNHEY and SVGAGI. The V end lost 0 bases, the J end lost 5 bases, and 10 bases lay between the germline ends. The CDR3 loop spans 15 amino acids. This CDR3 reads CASSYSLPSTGELFF. The CDR3 DNA follows: TGTGCCAGCAGTTACTCGTTGCCGAGTACCGGGGAGCTGTTTTTT.

The CDR3 sequence is CASSSTGPSNYGYTF. CDR3 nucleotides: TGTGCCAGCAGTTCAACAGGGCCCTCTAACTATGGCTACACCTTC. This chain links TRBV28 with TRBJ1-2, with TRBD1 as a possible D gene (6 bases). This CDR3 has 15 amino acids. CDR1 is MDHEN, CDR2 SYDVKM, per germline. V was shortened by 4 bases and J by 0 bases, with 12 bases between the two germline ends.

This sequence joins TRBV4-3 and TRBJ2-1; TRBD2 is a possible D gene (5 bases). Germline V CDR1 and CDR2: LGHNA, YSLEER. CDR3 length: 18 amino acids. V was clipped by 0 bases and J by 5 bases, with 20 bases between them. Here the CDR3 reads CASSQDRGLGSDNNEQFF. The DNA of the CDR3 is TGCGCCAGCAGCCAAGATCGAGGGTTGGGATCGGATAACAATGAGCAGTTCTTC.

The table lists this clone with a few counts. The chain has TRBV5-1 and TRBJ2-3; no definite D call. Germline V gene lookup returns CDR1 SGHRS and CDR2 YFSETQ. Trimming left V 1 base short and J 5 bases short, with 8 bases between. The CDR3 has 13 amino acids. The CDR3 here is CASSLTYGDTQYF. CDR3 nucleotides: TGCGCCAGCAGCTTGACCTACGGAGATACGCAGTATTTT.

The gene calls are TRBV7-8 and TRBJ2-7, with D tentatively TRBD1 (6 bases). The CDR3 covers 15 residues. Trimming pared 5 bases from V and 0 bases from J, leaving 14 bases between. Germline V gene lookup returns CDR1 SGHVS and CDR2 FQNEAQ. CDR3 loop: CASSEAQGSSYEQYF. The CDR3 region has the DNA TGTGCCAGCAGCGAGGCACAGGGATCCTCCTACGAGCAGTACTTC.

The gene calls are TRBV19 and TRBJ2-5, with D tentatively TRBD2 (6 bases). V lost 5 bases to trimming and J lost 5 bases, with 12 bases between them. Germline V gives CDR1 LNHDA, CDR2 SQIVND (reference sequence). This CDR3 is 13 amino acids long. CDR3 loop: CASSFQRAETQYF. The CDR3 coding sequence is TGTGCCAGTAGTTTCCAGCGGGCGGAGACCCAGTACTTC.

The chain combines TRBV5-6 with TRBJ1-1; TRBD1 matches 8 bases. The CDR3 consists of 14 residues. CDR1 is SGHDT and CDR2 is YYEEEE in the germline V gene. J lost 1 base, V lost 8 bases, and 7 bases had no gene match. CDR3 in DNA: TGTGCCAGTACTACCGGGACAGGGAACACTGAAGCTTTCTTT. Translated, it gives CASTTGTGNTEAFF.

CDR3 DNA: TGTGCCAGCAGCCAAACCAGGGGCAGTCAGCCCCAGCATTTT. Amino acid sequence: CASSQTRGSQPQHF. The chain employs TRBV3-1 (or the pseudogene TRBV3-2) and TRBJ1-5, with D possibly TRBD1 on 6 matching bases. Germline V gene data show CDR1 as LGHDT and CDR2 as YNNKEL (reference sequence). This CDR3 is 14 amino acids long. V was clipped by 2 bases and J by 6 bases, with 11 bases between them.

With respect to this clone: Other DNA sequences in the sample encode the same CDR3. V and J are TRBV29-1 and TRBJ1-2; the D gene is possibly TRBD1 (5 bases). There are 13 residues in the CDR3. Germline V gene lookup returns CDR1 SQVTM and CDR2 ANQGSEA. The germline V and J ends were trimmed by 1 base and 2 bases, with 8 bases remaining between them. CDR3 DNA sequence: TGCAGCGTTGAAGGGGGGGGAAACTATGGCTACACCTTC. Translated: CSVEGGGNYGYTF.

Here the CDR3 DNA reads TGTGCCAGCAGCGCTCGGACAGTCAATAACTATGGCTACACCTTC. Translated: CASSARTVNNYGYTF. The chain employs TRBV7-2 and TRBJ1-2, with TRBD1 as a possible D gene (6 bases). The CDR3 has 15 amino acids. Germline V gene sequence: CDR1 SGHTA, CDR2 FQGNSA. V lost 5 bases and J 1 base, leaving 14 bases between the germline ends. Full variable domain (remainder filled in from reference TRBV7-2 and TRBJ1-2): GAGVSQSPSNKVTEKGKDVELRCDPISGHTALYWYRQSLGQGLEFLIYFQGNSAPDKSGLPSDRFSAERTGGSVSTLTIQRTQQEDSAVYLCASSARTVNNYGYTFGSGTRLTVV.

In nucleotides, the CDR3 is TGTGCCAGTAGCCTGACAGCCTCTAATGAAAAACTGTTTTTT. Encoded protein: CASSLTASNEKLFF. J is TRBJ1-4 and V is TRBV19; D perhaps matches TRBD1 (5 bases). The CDR3 has 14 amino acids. Deletions cut 6 bases from V and 3 bases from J, with 11 bases between. Germline CDR1 is LNHDA and CDR2 is SQIVND (reference sequence). Based on the CDR3 plus reference TRBV19 and TRBJ1-4, the full variable domain is DGGITQSPKYLFRKEGQNVTLSCEQNLNHDAMYWYRQDPGQGLRLIYYSQIVNDFQKGDIAEGYSVSREKKESFPLTVTSAQKNPTAFYLCASSLTASNEKLFFGSGTQLSVL.

J is TRBJ1-2 and V is TRBV6-2 or TRBV6-3; weak D call: TRBD1 (5 bases). Between the trimmed V and J ends, which lost 7 bases and 2 bases, there was a span of 26 bases. This CDR3 spans 18 amino acids. CDR1 is MNHEY, CDR2 SVGEGT, per germline. CDR3 loop: CASTPLRGFLTVNYGYTF. CDR3 in DNA: TGTGCCAGCACCCCGCTCCGAGGATTCCTGACAGTGAACTATGGCTACACCTTC.

The chain links TRBV28 to TRBJ1-4, with D unclear. Per the germline V gene, CDR1 is MDHEN and CDR2 is SYDVKM. The V gene lost 4 bases and the J gene lost 10 bases, with 10 bases spanning the gap. The CDR3 sequence is 12 residues long. The CDR3: CASSSSGRKLFF. The CDR3 coding sequence is TGTGCCAGCAGTTCCTCCGGGAGAAAACTGTTTTTT.

The count of this clone is one. The rearrangement joins TRBV20-1 to TRBJ1-1, with D possibly being TRBD1 (5 bases). CDR3 size: 12 residues. Germline V CDR1 and CDR2: DFQATT, SNEGSKA (reference sequence). V was clipped by 3 bases and J by 1 base, with 6 bases between them. In nucleotides, the CDR3 is TGCAGTGCTAGTGGGGCGAACACTGAAGCTTTCTTT. This gives the protein CSASGANTEAFF.

This chain connects TRBV7-9 to TRBJ1-2, with 8 positions matching TRBD1. CDR1 is SEHNR, CDR2 FQNEAQ, per germline (reference sequence). J gave up 3 bases and V 2 bases, and 8 bases lay outside the gene matches. CDR3 length: 16 amino acids. The CDR3 DNA reads as TGTGCCAGCAGCTTACAGGGGGCTCAGAAGGACTATGGCTACACCTTC. It yields the protein CASSLQGAQKDYGYTF.

The V and J genes are TRBV5-1 and TRBJ1-2, with D unclear. The CDR3 length is 13 residues. Per germline, CDR1 SGHRS and CDR2 YFSETQ. Trimming cost V 4 bases and J 4 bases, with 11 bases left between them. CDR3 loop: CASSRTDFYGYTF. The CDR3 coding sequence is TGCGCCAGCAGCCGGACGGACTTCTATGGCTACACCTTC.

This chain links TRBV19 with TRBJ2-1; 10 bases agree with TRBD2. The CDR3 spans 16 residues. J gave up 7 bases and V 5 bases, and 11 bases lay outside the gene matches. Germline lookup yields CDR1 LNHDA and CDR2 SQIVND (reference sequence). CDR3 nucleotides: TGTGCCAGTAGTTGGAGCGGGAGGGGTTTTTTTAATGAGCAGTTCTTC. Amino acids: CASSWSGRGFFNEQFF.

This chain links TRBV28 with TRBJ1-1; weak D call: TRBD1 (6 bases). The V gene lost 6 bases and the J gene lost 1 base, with 15 bases spanning the gap. The CDR3 length is 15 residues. The germline V gene has CDR1 MDHEN and CDR2 SYDVKM. CDR3: CASRPYRVENTEAFF. CDR3 in DNA: TGTGCCAGCAGGCCGTACAGGGTTGAGAACACTGAAGCTTTCTTT.

The CDR3 DNA sequence: TGTGCCAGCAGCCTTGGACACCTTGAAGCTTTCTTT. Protein product: CASSLGHLEAFF. The chain employs TRBV7-8 and TRBJ1-1; possible D gene TRBD1, 5 bases. The ends were cut back, 5 bases at V and 7 bases at J, with 11 bases in the middle. The CDR3 has 12 residues. CDR1 and CDR2 from the germline V gene are SGHVS and FQNEAQ.

The V call is TRBV2, the J call TRBJ2-6; 10 bases map to TRBD2. The length of the CDR3 is 17 residues. Germline CDR1 and CDR2: SNHLY and FYNNEI. V was clipped by 3 bases and J by 2 bases; unmatched bases: 4. CDR3 amino acids: CASSDQTSGAGANVLTF. As DNA, the CDR3 is TGTGCCAGCAGTGACCAAACTAGCGGGGCTGGGGCCAACGTCCTGACTTTC. Filled out from reference TRBV2 and TRBJ2-6, the complete variable domain reads EPEVTQTPSHQVTQMGQEVILRCVPISNHLYFYWYRQILGQKVEFLVSFYNNEISEKSEIFDDQFSVERPDGSNFTLKIRSTKLEDSAMYFCASSDQTSGAGANVLTFGAGSRLTVL.

The chain joins TRBV10-3 to TRBJ1-2, with TRBD1 identical over 7 bases. The CDR3 consists of 16 residues. Germline CDR1 and CDR2: ENHRY and SYGVKD. The ends lost 6 bases at V and 2 bases at J; junction bases unmatched: 12. The CDR3, as DNA: TGTGCCATCAGCGCCGGCGCGGACAGGCCAAACTATGGCTACACCTTC. This sequence encodes CAISAGADRPNYGYTF.

The rearrangement joins TRBV6-5 to TRBJ1-2; tentatively, D is TRBD1 (6 bases). Germline V gene data show CDR1 as MNHEY and CDR2 as SVGAGI. V lost 8 bases and J lost 3, with 16 bases in between. The CDR3 length is 14 residues. The CDR3 here is CASVLDRDDYGYTF. The CDR3 region has the DNA TGTGCCAGCGTCTTGGACAGAGATGACTATGGCTACACCTTC.

The chain has TRBV27 and TRBJ2-7; D gene uncertain. The CDR3 loop spans 12 amino acids. The V end lost 3 bases, the J end lost 6 bases, and 9 bases lay between the germline ends. CDR1 is MNHEY and CDR2 is SMNVEV in the germline V gene (reference sequence). CDR3 bases: TGTGCCAGCAGTTTCCGAGGCTCCGAGCAGTACTTC. Its translation: CASSFRGSEQYF.

This clone was counted only a few times. This chain uses TRBV5-4 with TRBJ1-2; 7 nucleotides line up with TRBD1. CDR1 SGHNT and CDR2 YYREEE come from the germline V gene (reference sequence). The V gene end was trimmed by 2 bases and the J gene end by 4 bases; junction bases not matched to a gene: 2. The CDR3 consists of 13 residues. Here the CDR3 DNA reads TGTGCCAGCAGCTTAAGACAGGGCTATGGCTACACCTTC. It translates to CASSLRQGYGYTF. The entire variable domain, with the rest obtained from reference TRBV5-4 and TRBJ1-2, is as follows: ETGVTQSPTHLIKTRGQQVTLRCSSQSGHNTVSWYQQALGQGPQFIFQYYREEENGRGNFPPRFSGLQFPNYSSELNVNALELDDSALYLCASSLRQGYGYTFGSGTRLTVV.

This clone was counted only a few times. The CDR3 DNA sequence: TGCGCCAGCAGCCAATACCTTGGGAGGACAGGGGGCAACGAGCAGTACTTC. Its protein product is CASSQYLGRTGGNEQYF. The chain carries TRBV4-1 and TRBJ2-7; 11 positions match TRBD1. The CDR3 is made up of 17 amino acids. Unmatched junction bases numbered 11, after V lost 2 bases and J lost 5 bases. Per germline, CDR1 MGHRA and CDR2 YSYEKL.

V usage is TRBV19 and J usage is TRBJ1-1; tentative D call: TRBD1 (6 bases). Trimming stripped 7 bases from V and 0 bases from J, with 9 bases between. This CDR3 region has 13 residues. Germline CDR1 LNHDA, CDR2 SQIVND (reference sequence). The CDR3 loop reads CASTGQLNTEAFF. The CDR3 coding sequence is TGTGCCAGTACTGGACAGCTGAACACTGAAGCTTTCTTT.

This clone came up once. The chain recombines TRBV30 with TRBJ2-2; weak D call: TRBD2 (6 bases). This CDR3 comprises 16 residues. Germline lookup yields CDR1 GTSNPN and CDR2 SVGIG (reference sequence). Trimming stripped 1 base from V and 3 bases from J, with 15 bases between. The DNA for the CDR3 is TGTGCCTGGAGTGAGAGGAGGGCGCGGTACACCGGGGAGCTGTTTTTT. It codes for CAWSERRARYTGELFF.

This chain links TRBV11-3 with TRBJ2-2; TRBD2 matches 11 bases. The germline V gene encodes CDR1 SGHNT and CDR2 YENEEA. This CDR3 spans 17 amino acids. V was pared by 5 bases and J by 1 base, with 6 bases of the junction left unmatched. The CDR3 sequence is CASSAGGLAENTGELFF. Written as DNA, the CDR3 is TGTGCCAGCAGCGCGGGGGGACTAGCGGAGAACACCGGGGAGCTGTTTTTT.

The rearrangement uses TRBV5-6 and TRBJ2-1, with a weak D call TRBD2 (7 bases). CDR3 length equals 16 residues. V lost 2 bases, J lost 8 bases, and 20 bases lay in between. From germline, CDR1 is SGHDT and CDR2 YYEEEE. The CDR3 region has the DNA TGTGCCAGCAGCTTCCTCGGGGGCGGGAGTTCGGATGAGCAGTTCTTC. It translates to CASSFLGGGSSDEQFF.

The CDR3 DNA reads TGTGCCAGCAGCCGCAGGGGCTCCTACAATGAGCAGTTCTTC. This encodes CASSRRGSYNEQFF. This chain links TRBV5-6 with TRBJ2-1; a weak D match, TRBD1 (6 bases). The CDR3 consists of 14 residues. Trimming took off 4 bases at V and 0 bases at J, with 8 bases between the two ends. Germline loops: CDR1 SGHDT, CDR2 YYEEEE.

This chain connects TRBV30 to TRBJ2-7; TRBD1 agrees at 12 bases. This CDR3 is 16 amino acids long. Trimming cost V 1 base and J 4 bases; bases outside gene matches: 8. CDR1 and CDR2 (germline): GTSNPN, SVGIG (reference sequence). The CDR3 sequence is CAWSGPGTGGRYEQYF. The CDR3 DNA sequence: TGTGCCTGGAGTGGTCCCGGGACAGGGGGCCGGTACGAGCAGTACTTC.

This sequence joins TRBV2 and TRBJ2-7; D perhaps matches TRBD1 (7 bases). This CDR3 has 15 amino acids. The ends were cut back, 2 bases at V and 3 bases at J, with 14 bases in the middle. Germline V CDR1 and CDR2: SNHLY, FYNNEI. The CDR3 reads CASSEWTGLNYEQYF. CDR3 nucleotide sequence: TGTGCCAGCAGTGAATGGACAGGACTAAACTACGAGCAGTACTTC.